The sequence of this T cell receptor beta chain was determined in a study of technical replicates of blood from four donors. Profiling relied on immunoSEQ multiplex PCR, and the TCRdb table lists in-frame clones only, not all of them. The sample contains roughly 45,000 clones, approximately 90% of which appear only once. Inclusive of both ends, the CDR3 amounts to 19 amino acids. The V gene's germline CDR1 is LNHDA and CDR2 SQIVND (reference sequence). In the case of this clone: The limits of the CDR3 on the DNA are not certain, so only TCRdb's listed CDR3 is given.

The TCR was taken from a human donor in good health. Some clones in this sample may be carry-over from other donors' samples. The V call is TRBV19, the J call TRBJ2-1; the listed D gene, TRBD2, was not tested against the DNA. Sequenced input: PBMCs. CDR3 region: CASTSGKLAGAGSYNEQFF.